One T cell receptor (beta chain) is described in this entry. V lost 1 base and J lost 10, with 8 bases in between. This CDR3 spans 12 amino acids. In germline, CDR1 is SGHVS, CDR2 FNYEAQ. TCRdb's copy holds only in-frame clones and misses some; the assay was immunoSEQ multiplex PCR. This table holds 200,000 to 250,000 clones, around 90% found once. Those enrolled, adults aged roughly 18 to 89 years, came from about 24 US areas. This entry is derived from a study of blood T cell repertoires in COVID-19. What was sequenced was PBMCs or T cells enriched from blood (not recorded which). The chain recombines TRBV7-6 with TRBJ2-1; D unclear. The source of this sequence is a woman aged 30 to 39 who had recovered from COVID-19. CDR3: CASSLGHLEQFF. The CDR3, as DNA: TGTGCCAGCAGCTTAGGTCACTTAGAGCAGTTCTTC. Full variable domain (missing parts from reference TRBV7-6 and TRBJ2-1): GAGVSQSPRYKVTKRGQDVALRCDPISGHVSLYWYRQALGQGPEFLTYFNYEAQQDKSGLPNDRFSAERPEGSISTLTIQRTEQRDSAMYRCASSLGHLEQFFGPGTRLTVL.